The entry below describes one T cell receptor (beta chain). The data derive from a study of blood T cell repertoires in COVID-19. The germline gives CDR1 KGHSH, CDR2 LQKENI. Trimming shortened V by 4 bases and J by 2 bases, and 17 bases separated the two germline ends. The CDR3 has 16 amino acids. In the source study's methods: Amplified reference gene primers provided the basis for estimating nucleated cell counts. Using immunoSEQ multiplex PCR, the repertoire was profiled, and TCRdb retains in-frame clones only, with some absent. V, J and clone size derive from that table, while D and trimming were established from the DNA sequence. This sample has 70,000 to 90,000 clones, with about 82% found just once.

The chain has TRBV18 and TRBJ2-5; a possible D gene is TRBD1 (7 bases). The sequence derives from a man between 50 and 59 years old with active COVID-19. The sample consisted of peripheral blood. In DNA form, the CDR3 reads TGTGCCAGCTCACAGAACAGGGGAGGAGGGCAAGAGACCCAGTACTTC. Translating gives CASSQNRGGGQETQYF.